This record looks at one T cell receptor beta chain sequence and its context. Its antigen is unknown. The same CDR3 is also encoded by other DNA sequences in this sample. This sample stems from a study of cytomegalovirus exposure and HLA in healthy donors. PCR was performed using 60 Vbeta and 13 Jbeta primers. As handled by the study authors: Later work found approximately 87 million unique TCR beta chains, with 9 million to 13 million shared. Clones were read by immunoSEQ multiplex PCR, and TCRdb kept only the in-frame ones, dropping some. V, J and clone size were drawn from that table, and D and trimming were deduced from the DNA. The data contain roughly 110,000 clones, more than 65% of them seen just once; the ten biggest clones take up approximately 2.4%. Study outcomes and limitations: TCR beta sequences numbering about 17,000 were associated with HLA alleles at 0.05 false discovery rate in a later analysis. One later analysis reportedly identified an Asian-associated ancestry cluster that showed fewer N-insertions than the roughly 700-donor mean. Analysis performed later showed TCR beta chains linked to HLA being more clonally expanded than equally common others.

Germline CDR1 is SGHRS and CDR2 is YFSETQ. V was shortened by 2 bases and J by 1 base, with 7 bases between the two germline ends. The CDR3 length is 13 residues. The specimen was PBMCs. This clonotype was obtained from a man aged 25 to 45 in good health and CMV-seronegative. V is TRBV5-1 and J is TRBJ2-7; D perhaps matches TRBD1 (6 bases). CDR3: CASSLGQSYEQYF. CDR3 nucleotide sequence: TGCGCCAGCAGCTTAGGACAGTCCTACGAGCAGTACTTC.